The TCR beta chain described here comes from a study of blood T cell repertoires in COVID-19. Whole-study context: Collection of acute and convalescent COVID-19 samples took place in the United States, Italy and Spain.

Authors' data handling: For nucleated cells, counts were estimated from reference gene primer amplification. Some clones are missing from TCRdb's copy, which holds only in-frame ones; the method was immunoSEQ multiplex PCR. From that table come the V and J calls and clone size; the DNA was used to work out D and trimming. The sample consists of fewer than 200,000 clones, 82% of them appearing once. This study enrolled people aged roughly 18 to 100 from around 26 US geographic areas. Assignment of participants to cohorts was predicated upon participant-reported clinical history. This CDR3 spans 21 amino acids. CDR1 is KGHDR and CDR2 is SFDVKD in the germline V gene. Trimming at V came to 3 bases and at J to 4 bases, leaving 14 bases not matched to a gene.

Sequenced material: PBMCs or T cells enriched from blood (not recorded which). This sequence was found in a man aged 55 to 70 who had recovered from COVID-19. This rearrangement joins TRBV24-1 to TRBJ2-2; TRBD2 agrees at 15 bases. The CDR3 DNA is TGTGCCACCAGTGATCATTGGACGGGACTAGCGGGGGGCCGGGTCACCGGGGAGCTGTTTTTT. Its protein product is CATSDHWTGLAGGRVTGELFF.